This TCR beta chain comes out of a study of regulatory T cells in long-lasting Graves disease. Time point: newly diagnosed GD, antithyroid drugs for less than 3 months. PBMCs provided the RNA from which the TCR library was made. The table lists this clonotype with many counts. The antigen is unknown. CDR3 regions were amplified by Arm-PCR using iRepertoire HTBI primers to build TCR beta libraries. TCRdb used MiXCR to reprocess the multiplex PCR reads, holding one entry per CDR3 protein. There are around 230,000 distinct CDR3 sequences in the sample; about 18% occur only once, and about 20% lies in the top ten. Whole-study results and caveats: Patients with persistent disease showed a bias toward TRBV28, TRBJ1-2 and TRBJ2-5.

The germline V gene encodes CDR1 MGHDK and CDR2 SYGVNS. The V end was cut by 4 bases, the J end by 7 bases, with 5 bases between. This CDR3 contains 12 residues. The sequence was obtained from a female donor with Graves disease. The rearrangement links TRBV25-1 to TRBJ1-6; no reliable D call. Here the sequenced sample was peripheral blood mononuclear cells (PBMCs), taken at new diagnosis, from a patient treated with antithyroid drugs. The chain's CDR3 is CASSAMNSPLHF. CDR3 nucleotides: TGTGCCAGCAGTGCTATGAATTCACCCCTCCACTTT.